This note documents a single TCR beta chain sequence. J gave up 8 bases and V 0 bases, and 7 bases lay outside the gene matches. The CDR3 has 15 amino acids. Germline V gene data show CDR1 as SGHRS and CDR2 as YFSETQ. Source study methods: For nucleated cells, counts were estimated from reference gene primer amplification. TCRdb's table, derived via immunoSEQ multiplex PCR, lists solely in-frame clones and lacks some. The V and J calls and the clone size are those of that table, but D and trimming were determined from the DNA. The sample yields a few hundred thousand clones, more than 70% seen once. This record comes from a study of blood T cell repertoires in COVID-19.

This sequence joins TRBV5-1 and TRBJ2-1, with TRBD2 matching 8 bases. The sequence derives from a woman between 45 and 60 years old with acute or convalescent COVID-19. The sequenced sample was peripheral blood. CDR3 sequence (DNA): TGCGCCAGCAGCTTGGTAATTAGCGGGAATGATGAGCAGTTCTTC. This encodes CASSLVISGNDEQFF.